The clone carrying this T cell receptor beta chain was counted a single time. J gave up 3 bases and V 6 bases, and 7 bases lay outside the gene matches. The length of the CDR3 is 15 residues. Germline V gene lookup returns CDR1 KGHSH and CDR2 LQKENI. This record belongs to a study of control samples from healthy donors and cancer patients. The repertoire was sequenced with immunoSEQ multiplex PCR; TCRdb's copy has only in-frame clones and lacks some. The sample holds about 15,000 clones, 87% seen once. The receptor was isolated from a woman between 65 and 79 years old with colorectal cancer. This chain connects TRBV18 to TRBJ2-3, with 9 bases fitting TRBD1. Sequences were obtained from PBMCs. CDR3 region: CASSTGQGRTDTQYF. CDR3 DNA: TGTGCCAGCTCTACGGGACAGGGAAGGACAGATACGCAGTATTTT.